What follows are 9 T cell receptor beta chains derived from one specimen sequenced in a study of naive and memory T cell subsets. Both TRBC1 and TRBC2 were covered by a beta constant-region primer of two equimolar oligonucleotides. Each CDR3 protein is one row after TCRdb ran MiXCR on the UMI-ligation and nested PCR reads. The sample lists 81,000 or so distinct CDR3 sequences, 7% to 7.5% occurring once. The specimen sequenced was central memory CD4+ T cells from blood. Every receptor here comes from a human donor in good health.

This clonotype was picked up many times. V and J are TRBV7-2 and TRBJ1-6, with TRBD1 identical over 7 bases. With V trimmed by 8 bases and J by 7 bases, 11 bases remained unmatched. The germline V gene encodes CDR1 SGHTA and CDR2 FQGNSA. This CDR3 spans 15 amino acids. The CDR3 bases are TGTGCCAGCTCCCCCCAGACAGGGTTCAATTCACCCCTCCACTTT. This encodes CASSPQTGFNSPLHF.

The CDR3 loop is CATSREGTGRQVNSPLHF. Written as DNA, the CDR3 is TGTGCCACCAGCAGAGAAGGGACAGGCAGACAAGTTAATTCACCCCTCCACTTT. The chain is built from TRBV15 and TRBJ1-6, with 8 bases lining up with TRBD1. The V and J ends lost 0 bases and 6 bases, in that order; junction bases with no gene match: 10. CDR1 LNHNV and CDR2 YYDKDF come from the germline V gene (reference sequence). This CDR3 region has 18 residues. The variable domain in full, completed from reference TRBV15 and TRBJ1-6, reads DAMVIQNPRYQVTQFGKPVTLSCSQTLNHNVMYWYQQKSSQAPKLLFHYYDKDFNNEADTPDNFQSRRPNTSFCFLDIRSPGLGDTAMYLCATSREGTGRQVNSPLHFGNGTRLTVT.

The V gene is TRBV10-3, the J gene TRBJ1-5, with a weak D call TRBD1 (6 bases). CDR1 and CDR2 (germline): ENHRY, SYGVKD. The CDR3 has 17 residues. V was shortened by 0 bases and J by 2 bases, with 14 bases between the two germline ends. CDR3 bases: TGTGCCATCAGTGAGTCGGGGGGGCTTGGAGGCAATCAGCCCCAGCATTTT. As protein: CAISESGGLGGNQPQHF.

This clonotype was counted between two and nine times. In DNA form, the CDR3 reads TGTGCCAGCAGAAGACAGAACACCGGGGAGCTGTTTTTT. It encodes CASRRQNTGELFF. The V call is TRBV3-1, the J call TRBJ2-2; the D is unclear. The CDR3 extends over 13 amino acids. V was trimmed by 6 bases and J by 1 base, leaving 6 bases between them. Germline values: CDR1 LGHDT, CDR2 YNNKEL (reference sequence). Complete variable domain (other parts from reference TRBV3-1 and TRBJ2-2): DTAVSQTPKYLVTQMGNDKSIKCEQNLGHDTMYWYKQDSKKFLKIMFSYNNKELIINETVPNRFSPKSPDKAHLNLHINSLELGDSAVYFCASRRQNTGELFFGEGSRLTVL.

This clonotype appeared many times. The gene calls are TRBV6-2 or TRBV6-3 and TRBJ2-7; the D gene is possibly TRBD2 (5 bases). V lost 2 bases and J lost 6, with 14 bases in between. From germline, CDR1 is MNHEY and CDR2 SVGEGT. This CDR3 spans 14 amino acids. CDR3 DNA sequence: TGTGCCAGCAGTTACCCCGGAGTTAGCGTCGAGCAGTACTTC. Amino acids: CASSYPGVSVEQYF.

This clonotype was detected only a few times. The chain recombines TRBV11-3 with TRBJ2-1; 11 nucleotides align to TRBD2. The CDR3 totals 18 residues. V was clipped by 5 bases and J by 9 bases; unmatched bases: 18. CDR1 SGHNT and CDR2 YENEEA come from the germline V gene. The CDR3 DNA reads TGTGCCAGCAGCCCCCGATCTCTGACTAGCGGGGTGTGGGTTGAGCAGTTCTTC. The encoded protein is CASSPRSLTSGVWVEQFF.

The chain joins TRBV7-9 to TRBJ2-1; D call uncertain. Looked up from germline, CDR1 is SEHNR and CDR2 is FQNEAQ (reference sequence). The V end was cut by 4 bases, the J end by 4 bases, with 11 bases between. This CDR3 is built from 14 residues. The CDR3 coding sequence is TGTGCCAGCAGCTCCCGAGACGGTTACAATGAGCAGTTCTTC. Its translation is CASSSRDGYNEQFF.

Ten or more counts support this clonotype. The chain links TRBV27 to TRBJ1-6; possibly TRBD1 for D (6 bases). V was clipped by 8 bases and J by 10 bases, with 15 bases between them. The V gene's germline CDR1 is MNHEY and CDR2 SMNVEV (reference sequence). CDR3 length: 13 amino acids. Written as DNA, the CDR3 is TGTGCCAGCCGGGGGGGGGCTAGCTCACCCCTCCACTTT. Encoded protein: CASRGGASSPLHF.

This clonotype has at least ten counts. Its ends do not fully match the called genes, so a read error is possible. The rearrangement links TRBV20-1 to TRBJ2-3; 8 bases match TRBD2. The CDR3 loop spans 13 amino acids. Germline V gives CDR1 DFQATT, CDR2 SNEGSKA (reference sequence). The CDR3 DNA is TGCAGTGCCAGAGCGGGAGCTGAAGATACGCAGTATTTT. This gives the protein CSARAGAEDTQYF.